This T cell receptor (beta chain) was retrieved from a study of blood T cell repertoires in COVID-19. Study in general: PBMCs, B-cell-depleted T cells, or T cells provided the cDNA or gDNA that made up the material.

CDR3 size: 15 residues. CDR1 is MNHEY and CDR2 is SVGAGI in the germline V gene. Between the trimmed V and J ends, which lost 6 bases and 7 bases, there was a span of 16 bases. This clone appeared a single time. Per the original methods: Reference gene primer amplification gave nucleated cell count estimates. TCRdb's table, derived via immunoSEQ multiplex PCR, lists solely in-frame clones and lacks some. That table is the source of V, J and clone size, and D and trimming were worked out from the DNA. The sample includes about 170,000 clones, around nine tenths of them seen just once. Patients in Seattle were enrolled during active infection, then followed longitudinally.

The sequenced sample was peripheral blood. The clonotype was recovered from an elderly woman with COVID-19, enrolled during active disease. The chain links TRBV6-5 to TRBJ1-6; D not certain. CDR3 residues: CASRQTGDLNSPLHF. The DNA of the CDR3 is TGTGCCAGCAGACAAACCGGGGATTTAAATTCACCCCTCCACTTT.